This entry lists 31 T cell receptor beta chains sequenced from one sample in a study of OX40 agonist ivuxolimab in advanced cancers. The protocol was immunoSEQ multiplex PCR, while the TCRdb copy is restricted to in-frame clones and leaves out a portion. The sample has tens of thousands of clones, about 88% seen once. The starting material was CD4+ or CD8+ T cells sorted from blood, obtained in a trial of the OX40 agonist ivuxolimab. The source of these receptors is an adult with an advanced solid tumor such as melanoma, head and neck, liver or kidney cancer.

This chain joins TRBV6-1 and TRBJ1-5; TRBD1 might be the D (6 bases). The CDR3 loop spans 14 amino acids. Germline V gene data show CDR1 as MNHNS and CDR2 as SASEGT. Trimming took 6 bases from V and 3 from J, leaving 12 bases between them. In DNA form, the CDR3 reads TGTGCCAGCAGCCCACAGGGAGCCAATCAGCCCCAGCATTTT. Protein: CASSPQGANQPQHF.

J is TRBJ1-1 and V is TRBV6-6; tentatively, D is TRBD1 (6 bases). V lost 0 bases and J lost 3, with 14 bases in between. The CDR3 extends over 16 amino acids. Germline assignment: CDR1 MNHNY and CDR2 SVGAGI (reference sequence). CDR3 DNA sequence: TGTGCCAGCAGTTACTCAACAGGGAGCGGGGACACTGAAGCTTTCTTT. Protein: CASSYSTGSGDTEAFF.

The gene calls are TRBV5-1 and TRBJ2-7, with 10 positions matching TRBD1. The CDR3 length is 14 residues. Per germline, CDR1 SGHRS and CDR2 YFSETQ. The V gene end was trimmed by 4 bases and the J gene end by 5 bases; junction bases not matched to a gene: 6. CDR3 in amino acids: CASSRTGGTHEQYF. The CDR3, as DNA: TGCGCCAGCAGCCGGACAGGGGGGACACACGAGCAGTACTTC.

In DNA, the CDR3 is TGTGCCACCAGCAGAGAAATGAACACTGAAGCTTTCTTT. Translating it yields CATSREMNTEAFF. The rearrangement uses TRBV15 and TRBJ1-1; no reliable D call. Germline V gene lookup returns CDR1 LNHNV and CDR2 YYDKDF (reference sequence). The CDR3 extends over 13 amino acids. The V end was cut by 0 bases, the J end by 0 bases, with 2 bases between.

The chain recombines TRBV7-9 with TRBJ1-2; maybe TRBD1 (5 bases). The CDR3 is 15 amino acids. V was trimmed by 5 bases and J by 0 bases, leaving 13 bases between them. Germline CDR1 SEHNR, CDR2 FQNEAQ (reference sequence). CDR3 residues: CASSPWDRSNYGYTF. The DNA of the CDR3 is TGTGCCAGCAGCCCGTGGGACCGTTCTAACTATGGCTACACCTTC. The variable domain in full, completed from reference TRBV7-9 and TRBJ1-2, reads DTGVSQNPRHKITKRGQNVTFRCDPISEHNRLYWYRQTLGQGPEFLTYFQNEAQLEKSRLLSDRFSAERPKGSFSTLEIQRTEQGDSAMYLCASSPWDRSNYGYTFGSGTRLTVV.

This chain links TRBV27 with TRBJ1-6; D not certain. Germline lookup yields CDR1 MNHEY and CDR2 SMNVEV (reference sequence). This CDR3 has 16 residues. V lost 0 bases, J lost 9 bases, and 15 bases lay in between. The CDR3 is CASSLSGPLGGSPLHF. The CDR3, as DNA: TGTGCCAGCAGTTTATCCGGGCCTCTAGGAGGTTCACCCCTCCACTTT.

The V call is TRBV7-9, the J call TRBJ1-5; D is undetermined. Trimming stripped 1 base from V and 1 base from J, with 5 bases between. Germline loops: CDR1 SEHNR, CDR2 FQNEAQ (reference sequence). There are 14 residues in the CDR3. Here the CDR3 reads CASSLVNSNQPQHF. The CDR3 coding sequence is TGTGCCAGCAGCTTAGTGAACAGCAATCAGCCCCAGCATTTT.

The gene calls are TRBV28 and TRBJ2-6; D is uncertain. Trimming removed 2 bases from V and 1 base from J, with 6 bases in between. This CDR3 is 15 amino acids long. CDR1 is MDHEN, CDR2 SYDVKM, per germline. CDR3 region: CASSLIGSGANVLTF. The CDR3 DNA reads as TGTGCCAGCAGTTTAATAGGGTCTGGGGCCAACGTCCTGACTTTC.

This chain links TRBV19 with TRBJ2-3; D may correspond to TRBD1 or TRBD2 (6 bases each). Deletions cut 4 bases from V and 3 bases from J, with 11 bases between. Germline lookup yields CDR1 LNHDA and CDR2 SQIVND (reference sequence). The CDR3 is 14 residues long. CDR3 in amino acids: CASSKGGSTDTQYF. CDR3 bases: TGTGCCAGTAGTAAGGGGGGAAGTACAGATACGCAGTATTTT.

CDR3 amino acids: CASSLTSGLNNEQFF. Here the CDR3 DNA reads TGTGCCAGCAGTTTAACTAGCGGATTGAACAATGAGCAGTTCTTC. V usage is TRBV28 and J usage is TRBJ2-1; 8 nucleotides agree with TRBD2. CDR3 length equals 15 residues. J lost 5 bases, V lost 2 bases, and 5 bases had no gene match. Looked up from germline, CDR1 is MDHEN and CDR2 is SYDVKM.

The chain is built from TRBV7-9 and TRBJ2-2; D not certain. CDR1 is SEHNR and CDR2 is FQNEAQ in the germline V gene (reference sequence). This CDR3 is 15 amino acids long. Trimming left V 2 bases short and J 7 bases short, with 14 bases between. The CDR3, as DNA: TGTGCCAGCAGCTTACGAAGGATAGGCAACGGGGAGCTGTTTTTT. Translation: CASSLRRIGNGELFF.

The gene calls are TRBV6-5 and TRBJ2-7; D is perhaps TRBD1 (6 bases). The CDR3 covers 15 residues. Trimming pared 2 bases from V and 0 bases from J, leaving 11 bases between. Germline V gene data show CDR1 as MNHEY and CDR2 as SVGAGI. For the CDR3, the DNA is TGTGCCAGCAGTTACGGGGGCCTTACCTCCTACGAGCAGTACTTC. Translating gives CASSYGGLTSYEQYF.

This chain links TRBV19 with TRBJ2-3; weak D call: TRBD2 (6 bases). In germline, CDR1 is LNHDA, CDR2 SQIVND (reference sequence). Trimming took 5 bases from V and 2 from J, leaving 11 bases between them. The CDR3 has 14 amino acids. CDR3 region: CASSVRESTDTQYF. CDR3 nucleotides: TGTGCCAGTAGTGTTCGGGAGTCCACAGATACGCAGTATTTT.

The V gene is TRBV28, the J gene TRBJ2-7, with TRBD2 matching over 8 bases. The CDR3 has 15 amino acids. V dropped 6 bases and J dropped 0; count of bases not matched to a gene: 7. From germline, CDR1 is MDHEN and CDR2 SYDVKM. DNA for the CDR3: TGTGCCAGCAGAACAGCGCGGGGGGCCTCCTACGAGCAGTACTTC. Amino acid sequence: CASRTARGASYEQYF.

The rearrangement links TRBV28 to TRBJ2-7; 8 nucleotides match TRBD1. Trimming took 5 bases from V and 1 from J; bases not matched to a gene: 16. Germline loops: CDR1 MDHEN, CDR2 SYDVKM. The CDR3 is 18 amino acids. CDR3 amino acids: CASSLTPWTGYGSYEQYF. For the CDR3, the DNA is TGTGCCAGCAGTCTCACTCCTTGGACAGGGTACGGATCCTACGAGCAGTACTTC.

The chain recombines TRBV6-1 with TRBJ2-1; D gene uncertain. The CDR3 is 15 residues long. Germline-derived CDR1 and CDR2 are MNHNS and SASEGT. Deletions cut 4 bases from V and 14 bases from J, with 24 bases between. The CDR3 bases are TGTGCCAGCAGTGGCCAAACGAGGACGCTACTGGCTAAGTTCTTC. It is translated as CASSGQTRTLLAKFF.

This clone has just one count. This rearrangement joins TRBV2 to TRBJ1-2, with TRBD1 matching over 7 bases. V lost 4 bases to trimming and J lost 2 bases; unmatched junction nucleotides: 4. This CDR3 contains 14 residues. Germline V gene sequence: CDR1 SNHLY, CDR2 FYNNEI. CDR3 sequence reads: CASSVLGQNYGYTF. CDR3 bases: TGTGCCAGCAGTGTATTGGGACAGAACTATGGCTACACCTTC.

The CDR3 region is CASSKRSTQETQYF. In nucleotides, the CDR3 is TGTGCCAGTAGTAAGAGGAGTACCCAAGAGACCCAGTACTTC. The chain has TRBV19 and TRBJ2-5; D gene uncertain. The CDR3 sequence is 14 residues long. Germline V CDR1 and CDR2: LNHDA, SQIVND (reference sequence). Trimming pared 4 bases from V and 1 base from J, leaving 10 bases between.

CDR3 nucleotides: TGTGCCAGCAGCCACGGGACAGGGTCTGGAAACACCATATATTTT. Encoded protein: CASSHGTGSGNTIYF. The chain has TRBV6-5 and TRBJ1-3; 9 nucleotides align to TRBD1. V lost 6 bases and J lost 1; bases outside the gene matches: 4. The CDR3 loop spans 15 amino acids. Germline lookup yields CDR1 MNHEY and CDR2 SVGAGI.

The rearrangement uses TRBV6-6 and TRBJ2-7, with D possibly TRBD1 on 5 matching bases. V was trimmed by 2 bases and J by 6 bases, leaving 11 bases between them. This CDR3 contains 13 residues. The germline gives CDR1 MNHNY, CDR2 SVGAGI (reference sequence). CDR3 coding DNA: TGTGCCAGCAGTTACGCGCAGGGTGGCGAGCAGTACTTC. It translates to CASSYAQGGEQYF.

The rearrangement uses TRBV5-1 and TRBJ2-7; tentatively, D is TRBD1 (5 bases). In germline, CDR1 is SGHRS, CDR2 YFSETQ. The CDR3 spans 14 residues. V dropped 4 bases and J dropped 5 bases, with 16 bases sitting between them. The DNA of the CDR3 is TGCGCCAGCAGCCCAGAAGGGGTTGACAACGAGCAGTACTTC. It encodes CASSPEGVDNEQYF.

The DNA for the CDR3 is TGTGCCAGCAGGGCGGGAGCATCCTACGAGCAGTACTTC. Translation gives CASRAGASYEQYF. The V gene is TRBV2, the J gene TRBJ2-7; 7 bases agree with TRBD2. In germline, CDR1 is SNHLY, CDR2 FYNNEI. CDR3 length: 13 residues. J lost 1 base, V lost 6 bases, and 3 bases had no gene match.

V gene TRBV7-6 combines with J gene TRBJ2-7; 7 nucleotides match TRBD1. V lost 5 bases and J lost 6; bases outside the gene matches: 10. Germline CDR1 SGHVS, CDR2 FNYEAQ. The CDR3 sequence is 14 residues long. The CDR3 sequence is CASSQTGYGAEQYF. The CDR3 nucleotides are TGTGCCAGCAGCCAGACAGGGTATGGGGCCGAGCAGTACTTC. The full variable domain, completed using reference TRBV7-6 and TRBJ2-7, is GAGVSQSPRYKVTKRGQDVALRCDPISGHVSLYWYRQALGQGPEFLTYFNYEAQQDKSGLPNDRFSAERPEGSISTLTIQRTEQRDSAMYRCASSQTGYGAEQYFGPGTRLTVT.

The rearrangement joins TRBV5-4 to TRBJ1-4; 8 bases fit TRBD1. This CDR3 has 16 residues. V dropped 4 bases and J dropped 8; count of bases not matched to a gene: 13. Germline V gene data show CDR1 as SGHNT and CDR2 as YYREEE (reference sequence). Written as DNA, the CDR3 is TGTGCCAGCAGCGCGAAGACGACAGGGGAAAGGGAAAAACTGTTTTTT. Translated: CASSAKTTGEREKLFF.

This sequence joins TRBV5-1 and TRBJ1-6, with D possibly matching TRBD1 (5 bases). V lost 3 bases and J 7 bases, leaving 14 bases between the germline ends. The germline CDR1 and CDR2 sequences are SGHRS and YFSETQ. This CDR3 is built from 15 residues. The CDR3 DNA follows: TGCGCCAGCAGCTCAACATCGGCAGGGAATTCACCCCTCCACTTT. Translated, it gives CASSSTSAGNSPLHF.

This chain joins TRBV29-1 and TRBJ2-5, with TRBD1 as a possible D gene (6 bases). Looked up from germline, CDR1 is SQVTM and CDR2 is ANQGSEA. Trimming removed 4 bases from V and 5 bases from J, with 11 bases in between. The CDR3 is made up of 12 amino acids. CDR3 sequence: CSVVQQGETQYF. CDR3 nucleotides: TGCAGCGTTGTACAGCAGGGGGAGACCCAGTACTTC.

CDR3 region: CATSRDWGAYEQYF. Written as DNA, the CDR3 is TGTGCCACCAGCAGAGATTGGGGTGCCTACGAGCAGTACTTC. This chain connects TRBV15 to TRBJ2-7; D unresolved. This CDR3 spans 14 amino acids. With 0 bases removed from V and 2 bases from J, the gap between germline ends came to 8 bases. Germline V gene sequence: CDR1 LNHNV, CDR2 YYDKDF (reference sequence).

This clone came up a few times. This CDR3 reads CASSSTGLGRSPLHF. The CDR3 DNA sequence: TGCGCCAGCAGCTCCACAGGGCTAGGGCGTTCACCCCTCCACTTT. The V and J genes are TRBV5-1 and TRBJ1-6; a weak D match, TRBD1 (6 bases). V was shortened by 3 bases and J by 9 bases, with 16 bases between the two germline ends. This CDR3 comprises 15 residues. CDR1 SGHRS and CDR2 YFSETQ come from the germline V gene.

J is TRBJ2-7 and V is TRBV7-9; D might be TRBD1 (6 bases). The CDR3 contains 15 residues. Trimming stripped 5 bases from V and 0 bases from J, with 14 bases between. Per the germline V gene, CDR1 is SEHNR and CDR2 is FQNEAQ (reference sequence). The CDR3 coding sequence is TGTGCCAGCAGCCCCAGACAGGCGAGCTCCTACGAGCAGTACTTC. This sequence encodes CASSPRQASSYEQYF.

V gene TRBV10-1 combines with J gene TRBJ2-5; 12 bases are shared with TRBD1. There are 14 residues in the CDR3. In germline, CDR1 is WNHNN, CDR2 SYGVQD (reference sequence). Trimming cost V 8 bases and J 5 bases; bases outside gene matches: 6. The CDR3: CASPGQGAGETQYF. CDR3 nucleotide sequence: TGCGCCAGCCCGGGACAGGGGGCAGGGGAGACCCAGTACTTC.

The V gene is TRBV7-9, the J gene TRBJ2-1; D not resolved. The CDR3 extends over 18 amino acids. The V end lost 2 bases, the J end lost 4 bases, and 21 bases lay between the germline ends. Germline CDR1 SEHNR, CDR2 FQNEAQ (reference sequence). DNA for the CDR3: TGTGCCAGCAGCTTAACCCCAACGTTTGGGCAAACATACAATGAGCAGTTCTTC. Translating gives CASSLTPTFGQTYNEQFF. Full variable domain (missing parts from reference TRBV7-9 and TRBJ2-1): DTGVSQNPRHKITKRGQNVTFRCDPISEHNRLYWYRQTLGQGPEFLTYFQNEAQLEKSRLLSDRFSAERPKGSFSTLEIQRTEQGDSAMYLCASSLTPTFGQTYNEQFFGPGTRLTVL.